One sample yielded the 2 T cell receptor beta chains listed below, sequenced in a study of blood T cell repertoires in COVID-19. Only in-frame clones appear in the TCRdb table, and some are missing; sequencing was by immunoSEQ multiplex PCR. This table has around 340,000 clones, roughly 87% appearing once. Sequencing was done on a sample of peripheral blood. The origin of the receptors is an older woman with COVID-19, enrolled during active disease.

The chain recombines TRBV5-1 with TRBJ1-2; tentative D call: TRBD1 (5 bases). The germline V and J ends were trimmed by 0 bases and 8 bases, with 11 bases remaining between them. The CDR3 sequence is 13 residues long. The germline CDR1 and CDR2 sequences are SGHRS and YFSETQ. CDR3: CASSLVGQGGYTF. CDR3 nucleotide sequence: TGCGCCAGCAGCTTGGTCGGACAAGGCGGCTACACCTTC.

The chain employs TRBV6-1 and TRBJ1-4; no reliable D call. V lost 1 base to trimming and J lost 4 bases, with 10 bases between them. Germline CDR1 is MNHNS and CDR2 is SASEGT. The CDR3 is 15 residues long. Here the CDR3 reads CASSEGRGFNEKLFF. Here the CDR3 DNA reads TGTGCCAGCAGTGAAGGGAGAGGGTTTAATGAAAAACTGTTTTTT.